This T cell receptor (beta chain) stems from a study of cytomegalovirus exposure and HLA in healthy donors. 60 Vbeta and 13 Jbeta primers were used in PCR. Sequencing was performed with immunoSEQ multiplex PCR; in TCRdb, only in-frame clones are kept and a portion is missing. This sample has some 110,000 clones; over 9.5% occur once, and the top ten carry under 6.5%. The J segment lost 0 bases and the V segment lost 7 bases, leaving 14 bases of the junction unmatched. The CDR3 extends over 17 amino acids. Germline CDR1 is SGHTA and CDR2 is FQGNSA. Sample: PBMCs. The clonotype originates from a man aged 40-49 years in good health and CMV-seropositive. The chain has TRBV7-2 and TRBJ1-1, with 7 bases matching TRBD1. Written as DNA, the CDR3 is TGTGCCAGCACCCCAGGGGGGTCACGGGGTATGAACACTGAAGCTTTCTTT. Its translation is CASTPGGSRGMNTEAFF.